A single sample gave rise to the 29 T cell receptor beta chains below, sequenced in a study of follicular helper T cells after annual influenza vaccination. Repertoires were generated with immunoSEQ multiplex PCR, while TCRdb's copy carries only in-frame clones and drops some. There are about 15,000 clones in the sample; approximately 88% occur only once, and about 1.3% lies in the top ten. As for time point: 2014-2015 season, 7 days after vaccination. Source: CXCR5+ CD38- circulating T follicular helper cells from blood, taken 7 days after influenza vaccination. Subset meaning: circulating Tfh, non-naive CD4+CXCR5+PD-1+ (ICOS+CD38+ or ICOS-CD38-). The receptors come from an adult who received the influenza vaccine.

The chain combines TRBV5-1 with TRBJ2-1, with TRBD2 identical over 11 bases. The germline CDR1 and CDR2 sequences are SGHRS and YFSETQ. Trimming removed 4 bases from V and 2 bases from J; junction bases left unmatched: 8. The CDR3 runs to 17 residues. This CDR3 reads CASSPGLAANAYNEQFF. CDR3 DNA: TGCGCCAGCAGCCCGGGACTAGCGGCGAATGCCTACAATGAGCAGTTCTTC.

This chain uses TRBV30 with TRBJ1-3; 7 bases agree with TRBD1. The V segment lost 0 bases and the J segment 1 base; nucleotides outside the gene matches: 3. CDR1 GTSNPN and CDR2 SVGIG come from the germline V gene (reference sequence). This CDR3 spans 15 amino acids. This CDR3 is CAWSVDRVSGNTIYF. The CDR3 DNA sequence: TGTGCCTGGAGTGTCGACAGGGTGTCTGGAAACACCATATATTTT. Together with reference TRBV30 and TRBJ1-3, the CDR3 gives the full variable domain: SQTIHQWPATLVQPVGSPLSLECTVEGTSNPNLYWYRQAAGRGLQLLFYSVGIGQISSEVPQNLSASRPQDRQFILSSKKLLLSDSGFYLCAWSVDRVSGNTIYFGEGSWLTVV.

V gene TRBV7-9 combines with J gene TRBJ1-2; TRBD1 might be the D (5 bases). V gave up 6 bases and J gave up 8 bases, with 22 bases separating them. Germline values: CDR1 SEHNR, CDR2 FQNEAQ (reference sequence). There are 15 residues in the CDR3. The CDR3 spells CASRAASGGKEGYTF. CDR3 nucleotide sequence: TGTGCCAGCAGAGCGGCCTCGGGGGGAAAGGAGGGCTACACCTTC.

This chain connects TRBV9 to TRBJ1-1; TRBD1 agrees at 7 bases. Trimming at V came to 0 bases and at J to 7 bases, leaving 3 bases not matched to a gene. The CDR3 length is 13 residues. Germline CDR1 is SGDLS and CDR2 is YYNGEE. CDR3 in DNA: TGTGCCAGCAGCGTAGTTAGGGACAGTGAAGCTTTCTTT. Its protein product is CASSVVRDSEAFF.

CDR3: CAWRPTGVRSTNEKLFF. CDR3 in DNA: TGTGCCTGGAGGCCGACAGGCGTAAGGTCAACTAATGAAAAACTGTTTTTT. The V gene is TRBV30, the J gene TRBJ1-4; a possible D gene is TRBD1 (6 bases). This CDR3 is built from 17 residues. The V end was cut by 3 bases, the J end by 0 bases, with 17 bases between. Germline CDR1 is GTSNPN and CDR2 is SVGIG (reference sequence).

This chain uses TRBV6-1 with TRBJ2-7; no clear D. Trimming left V 5 bases short and J 3 bases short, with 5 bases between. This CDR3 comprises 11 residues. CDR1 is MNHNS and CDR2 is SASEGT in the germline V gene. This chain's CDR3 is CASSQHYEQYF. In DNA, the CDR3 is TGTGCCAGCAGTCAACACTACGAGCAGTACTTC.

V is TRBV4-1 and J is TRBJ1-3, with 8 bases aligning to TRBD1. This CDR3 has 15 amino acids. From germline, CDR1 is MGHRA and CDR2 YSYEKL. After removal of 2 bases from V and 3 bases from J, the junction contained 3 bases not matched to a gene. CDR3 coding DNA: TGCGCCAGCAGCCAACAGGGGGCTGGTGGAAACACCATATATTTT. It translates to CASSQQGAGGNTIYF.

The chain links TRBV30 to TRBJ1-6, with 10 bases fitting TRBD1. Losses at the gene ends were 5 bases for V and 9 bases for J; bases not matched to a gene: 7. Germline V lookup: CDR1 GTSNPN, CDR2 SVGIG (reference sequence). The CDR3 totals 14 residues. The CDR3 sequence is CAWEGGQGGSPLHF. CDR3 coding DNA: TGTGCCTGGGAGGGCGGACAGGGGGGTTCACCCCTCCACTTT.

This CDR3 reads CASSPRGQSDTQYF. The DNA for the CDR3 is TGCGCCAGCAGCCCGAGAGGACAGTCAGATACGCAGTATTTT. The chain carries TRBV5-1 and TRBJ2-3; D possibly corresponds to TRBD1 (6 bases). The V and J ends lost 4 bases and 4 bases respectively, with 13 bases between them. Germline values: CDR1 SGHRS, CDR2 YFSETQ. The CDR3 covers 14 residues.

The J gene is TRBJ2-1, the V gene TRBV15; 9 bases line up with TRBD2. V shed 6 bases and J 6 bases; nucleotides not matched to a gene: 9. Germline V CDR1 and CDR2: LNHNV, YYDKDF (reference sequence). CDR3 length: 15 amino acids. The chain's CDR3 is CATRGTAGGRNEQFF. The DNA for the CDR3 is TGTGCCACCAGAGGGACGGCGGGAGGGCGCAATGAGCAGTTCTTC.

The V gene is TRBV27, the J gene TRBJ2-7, with TRBD2 identical over 8 bases. CDR1 is MNHEY and CDR2 is SMNVEV in the germline V gene (reference sequence). V lost 6 bases, J lost 5 bases, and 9 bases stayed unmatched. The CDR3 runs 14 residues. CDR3: CASRREGRLNEQYF. The CDR3 region has the DNA TGTGCCAGCAGACGGGAGGGCCGGTTGAACGAGCAGTACTTC.

The V and J genes are TRBV7-3 and TRBJ2-3; D is possibly TRBD2 (7 bases). Trimming removed 5 bases from V and 4 bases from J, with 25 bases in between. The CDR3 is 18 residues long. Germline loops: CDR1 SGHTA, CDR2 FQGTGA. The CDR3 spells CASSAVGGGLMGADTQYF. The CDR3 region has the DNA TGTGCCAGCAGCGCTGTTGGGGGGGGGCTTATGGGAGCAGATACGCAGTATTTT.

CDR3 in DNA: TGCGCCAGCAGCCAACAACAGGGCTTAGGGAGTGATGGCTACACCTTC. It specifies CASSQQQGLGSDGYTF. The chain recombines TRBV4-1 with TRBJ1-2, with D possibly being TRBD1 (6 bases). This CDR3 region has 16 residues. Trimming stripped 2 bases from V and 6 bases from J, with 19 bases between. Per germline, CDR1 MGHRA and CDR2 YSYEKL.

This clone turned up a few times. The chain is built from TRBV18 and TRBJ2-5, with D possibly TRBD1 on 6 matching bases. V dropped 4 bases and J dropped 5 bases, with 11 bases sitting between them. Germline CDR1 is KGHSH and CDR2 is LQKENI. The CDR3 covers 13 residues. CDR3 nucleotides: TGTGCCAGCTCACTAATAACAGGGGAGACCCAGTACTTC. Translation: CASSLITGETQYF.

The chain uses TRBV28 and TRBJ1-5; 7 nucleotides line up with TRBD1. The CDR3 is 12 amino acids. Per the germline V gene, CDR1 is MDHEN and CDR2 is SYDVKM. The J segment lost 9 bases and the V segment lost 6 bases, leaving 5 bases of the junction unmatched. The DNA of the CDR3 is TGTGCCAGCAGCTCCGACAGGGCGCCCCAGCATTTT. It codes for CASSSDRAPQHF.

This chain joins TRBV14 and TRBJ1-3, with 8 bases matching TRBD1. V gave up 4 bases and J gave up 4 bases; unmatched junction bases: 6. Germline values: CDR1 SGHDN, CDR2 FVKESK. The CDR3 loop spans 15 amino acids. CDR3 loop: CASSLQTGAGNTIYF. DNA for the CDR3: TGTGCCAGCAGCCTCCAGACAGGGGCCGGAAACACCATATATTTT.

CDR3 nucleotide sequence: TGTGCCTGGAACGGGAACAGGGTTGAAGATACGCAGTATTTT. Translating gives CAWNGNRVEDTQYF. The chain joins TRBV30 to TRBJ2-3; tentative D call: TRBD1 (6 bases). The germline V gene encodes CDR1 GTSNPN and CDR2 SVGIG (reference sequence). The V end lost 4 bases, the J end lost 5 bases, and 16 bases lay between the germline ends. The CDR3 loop spans 14 amino acids. Supplemented by reference TRBV30 and TRBJ2-3, the full variable domain reads SQTIHQWPATLVQPVGSPLSLECTVEGTSNPNLYWYRQAAGRGLQLLFYSVGIGQISSEVPQNLSASRPQDRQFILSSKKLLLSDSGFYLCAWNGNRVEDTQYFGPGTRLTVL.

This clone occurred a few times. The chain has TRBV6-5 and TRBJ2-1; 14 bases are a match to TRBD2. The V gene end was trimmed by 7 bases and the J gene end by 8 bases; junction bases not matched to a gene: 7. Per the germline V gene, CDR1 is MNHEY and CDR2 is SVGAGI. This CDR3 is 15 amino acids long. CDR3 amino acids: CASKGTSGRSDEQFF. DNA for the CDR3: TGTGCCAGCAAAGGGACTAGCGGGAGAAGTGATGAGCAGTTCTTC.

Concerning this clone: In this CDR3 the conserved last residue, phenylalanine or tryptophan, is missing, so a read error is likely. The chain joins TRBV6-6 to TRBJ2-3; no reliable D call. V gave up 0 bases and J gave up 5 bases, with 15 bases separating them. This CDR3 is built from 16 residues. CDR1 MNHNY and CDR2 SVGAGI come from the germline V gene (reference sequence). Here the CDR3 reads CASSYSNPVGGDTQYL. CDR3 nucleotides: TGTGCCAGCAGTTACTCGAATCCAGTCGGTGGAGATACGCAGTATCTT.

This sequence joins TRBV4-2 and TRBJ1-2; perhaps TRBD1 as D (5 bases). V was cut by 0 bases and J by 7 bases, with 9 bases left in between. This CDR3 spans 13 amino acids. Germline V CDR1 and CDR2: LGHNA, YNFKEQ. The CDR3 DNA reads TGTGCCAGCAGCCAAGACAGGGTCGGTGGCTACACCTTC. This codes for CASSQDRVGGYTF.

The CDR3 loop reads CASSYADYGYTF. The CDR3, as DNA: TGTGCCAGCAGTTACGCGGACTATGGCTACACCTTC. V is TRBV28 and J is TRBJ1-2; D is unresolved. From germline, CDR1 is MDHEN and CDR2 SYDVKM. CDR3 size: 12 residues. Trimming stripped 4 bases from V and 3 bases from J, with 6 bases between.

This clone was seen a handful of times. The J gene is TRBJ2-1, the V gene TRBV28; D is possibly TRBD2 (6 bases). Germline V gene lookup returns CDR1 MDHEN and CDR2 SYDVKM. V lost 4 bases to trimming and J lost 7 bases, with 20 bases between them. This CDR3 contains 16 residues. CDR3 nucleotide sequence: TGTGCCAGCAGTTCCCAGCGGGCCCACCCTCGGAATGAGCAGTTCTTC. It translates to CASSSQRAHPRNEQFF.

This chain uses TRBV29-1 with TRBJ2-3; the D is unclear. The germline gives CDR1 SQVTM, CDR2 ANQGSEA. The CDR3 is 16 amino acids. V shed 0 bases and J shed 0 bases, with 13 bases lying between them. The CDR3 region is CSVEDLSSLSTDTQYF. The CDR3, as DNA: TGCAGCGTTGAAGATCTAAGTAGCCTGAGCACAGATACGCAGTATTTT.

This clone showed up just a few times. J is TRBJ2-5 and V is TRBV30; a weak D match, TRBD2 (6 bases). The V end lost 5 bases, the J end lost 5 bases, and 15 bases lay between the germline ends. The CDR3 length is 13 residues. In germline, CDR1 is GTSNPN, CDR2 SVGIG (reference sequence). The DNA for the CDR3 is TGTGCCTGGGCCTCGGGGACTCTGGAGACCCAGTACTTC. Translated, it gives CAWASGTLETQYF.

In regard to this clone: This specimen includes other DNA sequences encoding the same CDR3. The chain employs TRBV15 and TRBJ2-1; 7 bases agree with TRBD1. Per germline, CDR1 LNHNV and CDR2 YYDKDF (reference sequence). With 0 bases clipped from V and 6 bases from J, the junction kept 5 bases outside the gene matches. CDR3 length equals 15 residues. The CDR3 DNA sequence: TGTGCCACCAGCAGAGAGCTAGCAGGGGGCAATGAGCAGTTCTTC. This encodes CATSRELAGGNEQFF.

The chain uses TRBV19 and TRBJ2-3, with D possibly being TRBD1 (5 bases). This CDR3 spans 15 amino acids. V lost 7 bases and J 1 base, leaving 15 bases between the germline ends. Germline V lookup: CDR1 LNHDA, CDR2 SQIVND (reference sequence). For the CDR3, the DNA is TGTGCCAGTACCACCGGAGACAGCCGCACAGATACGCAGTATTTT. Translated: CASTTGDSRTDTQYF.

The CDR3 nucleotides are TGTGCCAGCAGAGGGCAGGGCGCGCGTCTTGGCTACACCTTC. Protein: CASRGQGARLGYTF. The V and J genes are TRBV27 and TRBJ1-2; a weak D match, TRBD1 (5 bases). V lost 6 bases and J 7 bases, leaving 18 bases between the germline ends. Germline CDR1 is MNHEY and CDR2 is SMNVEV (reference sequence). The CDR3 spans 14 residues.

This clone appeared a single time. The chain is built from TRBV28 and TRBJ2-1, with D possibly TRBD2 on 6 matching bases. This CDR3 spans 12 amino acids. Trimming cost V 2 bases and J 7 bases, with 6 bases left between them. Germline CDR1 MDHEN, CDR2 SYDVKM. Written as DNA, the CDR3 is TGTGCCAGCAGTTTAGCGGGGAATGAGCAGTTCTTC. Translated, it gives CASSLAGNEQFF.

The CDR3 region is CASSIQENTEAFF. The DNA for the CDR3 is TGCGCCAGCAGTATACAGGAGAACACTGAAGCTTTCTTT. V usage is TRBV5-1 and J usage is TRBJ1-1, with D possibly TRBD1 on 5 matching bases. The length of the CDR3 is 13 residues. The V end lost 5 bases, the J end lost 1 base, and 9 bases lay between the germline ends. Germline V gene sequence: CDR1 SGHRS, CDR2 YFSETQ.